In this sample, the clone carrying this T cell receptor beta chain turned up a few times. Cohorts were determined from participant-reported clinical history. As processed by the authors: How many nucleated cells were present was estimated from reference gene primer amplification. The method was immunoSEQ multiplex PCR; TCRdb's version includes in-frame clones alone and lacks a portion of them. The DNA gave D and trimming, while V, J and clone size come from that table. Seen here are roughly 300,000 clones, around 90% observed once, and the top ten hold over 2%. The data belong to a study of blood T cell repertoires in COVID-19. Overall study context: Donors in the United States, Italy and Spain gave samples during acute or convalescent COVID-19.

The CDR3 sequence is 14 residues long. The ends were cut back, 5 bases at V and 2 bases at J, with 11 bases in the middle. Looked up from germline, CDR1 is SGHTA and CDR2 is FQGNSA. Source material: PBMCs or T cells enriched from blood (not recorded which). The TCR was taken from a woman between 40 and 55 years old with acute COVID-19. The rearrangement joins TRBV7-2 to TRBJ2-3, with D maybe TRBD2 (5 bases). Here the CDR3 reads CASSRERATDTQYF. CDR3 DNA: TGTGCCAGCAGCCGTGAGAGGGCCACAGATACGCAGTATTTT.